This TCR beta chain stems from a study of radiotherapy plus CTLA-4 blockade in lung cancer. Method: immunoSEQ multiplex PCR; TCRdb's copy keeps in-frame clones and lacks some. In the table there are about 31,000 clones, roughly 71% of which are singletons. Germline CDR1 SGHRS, CDR2 YFSETQ. The germline V and J ends were trimmed by 4 bases and 3 bases, with 11 bases remaining between them. CDR3 size: 13 residues. This chain joins TRBV5-1 and TRBJ2-7; possible D gene TRBD2, 5 bases. This receptor was taken from a human donor with non-small cell lung cancer whose response to radiotherapy plus ipilimumab could not be evaluated. Sequencing used peripheral blood, obtained from a patient treated with radiotherapy plus ipilimumab. The CDR3, as DNA: TGCGCCAGCAGCCCCGAGGGCCTCTACGAGCAGTACTTC. Its protein product is CASSPEGLYEQYF.